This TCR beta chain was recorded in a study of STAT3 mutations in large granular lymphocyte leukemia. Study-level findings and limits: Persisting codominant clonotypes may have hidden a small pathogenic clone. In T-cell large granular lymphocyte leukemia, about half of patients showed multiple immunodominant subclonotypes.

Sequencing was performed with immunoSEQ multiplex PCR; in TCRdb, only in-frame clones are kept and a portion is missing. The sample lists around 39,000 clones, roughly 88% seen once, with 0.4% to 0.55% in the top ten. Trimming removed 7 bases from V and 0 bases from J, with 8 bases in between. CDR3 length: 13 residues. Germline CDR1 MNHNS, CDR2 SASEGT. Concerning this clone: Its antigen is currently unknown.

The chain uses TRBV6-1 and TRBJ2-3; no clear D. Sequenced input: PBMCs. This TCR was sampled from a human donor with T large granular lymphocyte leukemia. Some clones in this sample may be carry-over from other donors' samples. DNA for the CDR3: TGTGCCAGCAACAGAGCTAGCACAGATACGCAGTATTTT. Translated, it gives CASNRASTDTQYF.